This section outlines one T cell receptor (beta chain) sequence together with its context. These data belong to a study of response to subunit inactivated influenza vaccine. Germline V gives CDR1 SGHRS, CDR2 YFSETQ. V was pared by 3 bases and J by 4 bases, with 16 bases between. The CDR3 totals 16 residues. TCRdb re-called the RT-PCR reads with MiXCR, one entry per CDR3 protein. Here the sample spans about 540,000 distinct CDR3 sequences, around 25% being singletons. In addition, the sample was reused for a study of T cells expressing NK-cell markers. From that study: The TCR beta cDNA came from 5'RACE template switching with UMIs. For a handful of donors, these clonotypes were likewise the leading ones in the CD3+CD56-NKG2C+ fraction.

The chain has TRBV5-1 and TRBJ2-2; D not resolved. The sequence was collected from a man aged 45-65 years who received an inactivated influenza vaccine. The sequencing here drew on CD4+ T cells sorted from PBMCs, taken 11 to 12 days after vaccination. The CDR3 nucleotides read TGCGCCAGCAGCTCCGACCGCAACTTATTCACCGGGGAGCTGTTTTTT. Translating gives CASSSDRNLFTGELFF.